This T cell receptor beta chain was captured in a study of type 1 regulatory T cells. The overall study: This in vitro CD4 product, T-allo10, is enriched for Tr1 cells and alloantigen-specific. Study findings and constraints: Tr1 cells had a more restricted TCR repertoire than non-Tr1 cells.

The V gene's germline CDR1 is SEHNR and CDR2 FQNEAQ (reference sequence). V was pared by 3 bases and J by 8 bases, with 9 bases of the junction left unmatched. The CDR3 runs to 15 residues. As for this clonotype: Its cognate antigen is unknown.

TCRdb independently ran MiXCR on the reads; one entry per CDR3 protein. The sample lists some 71,000 distinct CDR3 sequences; roughly 20% were seen once. The sequenced sample consisted of cultured type 1 regulatory T (Tr1) cells, either the whole culture or a sorted fraction (not recorded which). This clonotype was obtained from a human donor in good health. V usage is TRBV7-9 and J usage is TRBJ1-4, with 7 bases identical to TRBD1. The CDR3: CASSFLDRRREKLFF. CDR3 sequence (DNA): TGTGCCAGCAGCTTCTTGGACAGGAGACGCGAAAAACTGTTTTTT.